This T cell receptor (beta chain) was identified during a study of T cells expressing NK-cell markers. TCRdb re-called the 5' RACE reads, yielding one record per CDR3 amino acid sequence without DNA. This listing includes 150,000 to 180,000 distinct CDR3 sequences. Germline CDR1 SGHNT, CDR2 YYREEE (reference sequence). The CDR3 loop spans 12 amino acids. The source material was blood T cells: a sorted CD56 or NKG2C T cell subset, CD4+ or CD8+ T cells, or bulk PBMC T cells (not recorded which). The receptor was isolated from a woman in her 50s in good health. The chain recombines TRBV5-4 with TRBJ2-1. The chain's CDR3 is CASSLVRGEQFF.